This TCR beta chain was captured in a study of T-cell reconstitution after alpha-beta-depleted transplantation in children. This clonotype was observed at least ten times. Germline assignment: CDR1 ENHRY and CDR2 SYGVKD. Trimming stripped 3 bases from V and 3 bases from J, with 7 bases between. The CDR3 is 13 residues long. TCRbeta library preparation incorporated unique molecular identifiers. TCRdb re-called the PCR reads with MiXCR, one entry per CDR3 protein. Among a few hundred thousand distinct CDR3 sequences listed, approximately 10% were seen once. This material consisted of PBMCs from the stem cell graft donor, taken from the stem cell graft. This TCR was sampled from a human donor who donated a stem cell graft to a child with acute lymphoblastic leukemia. The genes are TRBV10-3 and TRBJ2-3, with D maybe TRBD1 (6 bases). The CDR3 DNA follows: TGTGCCATCAGTGAACAGGGAACAGATACGCAGTATTTT. Its translation: CAISEQGTDTQYF.